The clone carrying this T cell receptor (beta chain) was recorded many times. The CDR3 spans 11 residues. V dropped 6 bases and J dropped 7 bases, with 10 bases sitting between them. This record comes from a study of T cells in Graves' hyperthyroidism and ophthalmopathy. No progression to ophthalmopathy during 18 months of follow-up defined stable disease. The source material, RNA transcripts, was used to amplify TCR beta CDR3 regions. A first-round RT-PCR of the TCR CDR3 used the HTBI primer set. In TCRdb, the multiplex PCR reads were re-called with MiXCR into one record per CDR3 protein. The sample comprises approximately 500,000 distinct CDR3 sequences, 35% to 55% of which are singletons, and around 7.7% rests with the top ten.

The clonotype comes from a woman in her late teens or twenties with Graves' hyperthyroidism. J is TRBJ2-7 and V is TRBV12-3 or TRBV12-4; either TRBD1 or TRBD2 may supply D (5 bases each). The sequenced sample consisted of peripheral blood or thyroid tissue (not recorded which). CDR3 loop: CASSEGMEQYF. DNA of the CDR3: TGTGCCAGCAGCGAGGGGATGGAGCAGTACTTC.